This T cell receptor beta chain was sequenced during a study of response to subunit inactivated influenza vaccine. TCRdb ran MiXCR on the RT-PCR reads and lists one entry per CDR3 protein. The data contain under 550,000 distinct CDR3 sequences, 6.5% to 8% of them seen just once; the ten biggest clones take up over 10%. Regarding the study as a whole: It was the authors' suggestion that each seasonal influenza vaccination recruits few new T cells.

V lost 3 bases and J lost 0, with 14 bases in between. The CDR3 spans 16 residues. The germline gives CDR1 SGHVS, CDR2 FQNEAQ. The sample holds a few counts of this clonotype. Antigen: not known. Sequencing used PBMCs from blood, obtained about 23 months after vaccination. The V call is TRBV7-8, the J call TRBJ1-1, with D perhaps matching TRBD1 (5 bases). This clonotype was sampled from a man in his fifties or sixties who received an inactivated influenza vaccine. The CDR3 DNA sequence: TGTGCCAGCAGCTTTCGGGGACCCGGGGTGAACACTGAAGCTTTCTTT. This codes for CASSFRGPGVNTEAFF.